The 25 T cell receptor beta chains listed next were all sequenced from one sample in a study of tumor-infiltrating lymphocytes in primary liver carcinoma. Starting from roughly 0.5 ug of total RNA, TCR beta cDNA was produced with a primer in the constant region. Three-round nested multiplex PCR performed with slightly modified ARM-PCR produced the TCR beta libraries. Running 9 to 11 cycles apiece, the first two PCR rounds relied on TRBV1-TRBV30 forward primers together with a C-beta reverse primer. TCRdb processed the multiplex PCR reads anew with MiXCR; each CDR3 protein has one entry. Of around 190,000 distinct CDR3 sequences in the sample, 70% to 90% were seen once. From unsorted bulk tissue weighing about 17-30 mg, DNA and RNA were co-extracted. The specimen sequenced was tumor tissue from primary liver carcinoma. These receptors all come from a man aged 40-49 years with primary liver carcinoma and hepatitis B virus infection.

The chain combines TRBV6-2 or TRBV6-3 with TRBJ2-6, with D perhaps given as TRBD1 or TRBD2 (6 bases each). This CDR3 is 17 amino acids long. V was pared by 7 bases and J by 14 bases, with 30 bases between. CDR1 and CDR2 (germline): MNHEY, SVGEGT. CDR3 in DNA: TGTGCCAGCATCTCCGGAGGGGGTTTAGCTGGGGCCAGCATCCTGACTTTC. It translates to CASISGGGLAGASILTF.

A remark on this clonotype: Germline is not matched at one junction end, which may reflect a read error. The CDR3 loop is CSVERTNTRELFF. The CDR3 nucleotides read TGCAGTGTTGAACGCACGAACACCAGGGAGTTGTTTTTT. The chain carries TRBV29-1 and TRBJ2-2, with D perhaps TRBD1 or TRBD2 (5 bases each). Germline-derived CDR1 and CDR2 are SQVTM and ANQGSEA. The CDR3 extends over 13 amino acids.

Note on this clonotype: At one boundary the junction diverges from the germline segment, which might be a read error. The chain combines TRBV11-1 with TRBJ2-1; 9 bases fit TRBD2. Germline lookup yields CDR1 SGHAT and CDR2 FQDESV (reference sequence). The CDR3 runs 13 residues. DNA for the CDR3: TGTGCCAGCAGCGCGGGAGGGTCGAATGAGGAGTTCTTT. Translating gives CASSAGGSNEEFF.

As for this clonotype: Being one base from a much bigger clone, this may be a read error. CDR3 region: CATSDFNEQFF. The CDR3 DNA follows: TGTGCCACCAGTGATTTTAATGAGCAGTTCTTC. This rearrangement joins TRBV24-1 to TRBJ2-1; D is unresolved. The V end was cut by 1 base, the J end by 7 bases, with 1 base between. The CDR3 is made up of 11 amino acids. Germline CDR1 reads KGHDR; CDR2 reads SFDVKD.

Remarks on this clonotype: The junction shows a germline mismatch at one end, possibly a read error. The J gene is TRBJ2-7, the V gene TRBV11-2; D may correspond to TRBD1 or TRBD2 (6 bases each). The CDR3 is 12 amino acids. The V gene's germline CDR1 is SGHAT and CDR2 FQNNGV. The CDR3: CASSPGGYDQYF. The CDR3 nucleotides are TGCGCCAGTAGTCCCGGGGGCTACGACCAGTACTTC.

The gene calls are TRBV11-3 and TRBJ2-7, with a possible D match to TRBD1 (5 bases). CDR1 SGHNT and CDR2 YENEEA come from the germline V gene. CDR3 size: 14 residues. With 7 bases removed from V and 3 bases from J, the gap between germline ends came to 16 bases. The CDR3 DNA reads TGTGCCAGCACTCATGGAGAAGGGGACTACGAGCAGTACTTC. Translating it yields CASTHGEGDYEQYF.

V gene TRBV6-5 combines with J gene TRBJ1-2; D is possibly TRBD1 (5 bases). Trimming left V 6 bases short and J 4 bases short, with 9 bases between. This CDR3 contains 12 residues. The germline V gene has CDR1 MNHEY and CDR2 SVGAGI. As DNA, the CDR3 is TGTGCCAGCAGACGGGACTGCTATGGCTACACCTTC. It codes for CASRRDCYGYTF.

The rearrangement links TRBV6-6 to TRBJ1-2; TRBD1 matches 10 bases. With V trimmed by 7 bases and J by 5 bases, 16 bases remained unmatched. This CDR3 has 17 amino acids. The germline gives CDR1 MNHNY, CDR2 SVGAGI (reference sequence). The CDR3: CASKGPDRGQGKYGYTF. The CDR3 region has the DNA TGTGCCAGCAAGGGCCCCGACAGGGGGCAGGGCAAGTATGGCTACACCTTC.

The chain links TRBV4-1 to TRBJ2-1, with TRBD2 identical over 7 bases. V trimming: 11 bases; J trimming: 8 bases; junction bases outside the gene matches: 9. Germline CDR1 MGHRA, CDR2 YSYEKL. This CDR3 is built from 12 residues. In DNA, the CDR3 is TGCGCCGGCAACCAAACTAGCGATGAGCAGTTCTTC. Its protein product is CAGNQTSDEQFF.

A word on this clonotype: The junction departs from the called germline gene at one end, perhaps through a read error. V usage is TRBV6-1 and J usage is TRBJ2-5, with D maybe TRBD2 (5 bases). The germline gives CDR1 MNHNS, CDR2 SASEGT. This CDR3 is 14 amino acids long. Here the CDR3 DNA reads TGTGCCAGCAGTGAGGTTAGCGCCACGACCTCCCATTACTTC. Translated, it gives CASSEVSATTSHYF.

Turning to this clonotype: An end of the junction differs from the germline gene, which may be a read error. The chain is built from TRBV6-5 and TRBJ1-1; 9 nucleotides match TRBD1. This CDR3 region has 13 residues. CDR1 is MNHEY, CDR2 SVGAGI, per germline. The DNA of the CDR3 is TGTGCCAGCAGTAGGACAGGGGAAATAGAGGCTTTCTTC. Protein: CASSRTGEIEAFF.

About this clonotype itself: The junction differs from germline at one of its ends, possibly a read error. The CDR3 nucleotides read TGCAGCGTTGGGATTTGCGCGGCGAAAACCGGGGAGCTGTTTTTT. Amino acids: CSVGICAAKTGELFF. J is TRBJ2-2 and V is TRBV29-1; D is unresolved. Per germline, CDR1 SQVTM and CDR2 ANQGSEA. The CDR3 is 15 residues long.

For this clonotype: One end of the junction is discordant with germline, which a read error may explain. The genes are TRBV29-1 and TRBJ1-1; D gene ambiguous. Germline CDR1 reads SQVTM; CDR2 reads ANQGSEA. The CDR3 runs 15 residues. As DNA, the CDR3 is TGCAGTGTTGGAGGGCGGTGGGGTATGAACACTGAAGATTTCTTT. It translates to CSVGGRWGMNTEDFF. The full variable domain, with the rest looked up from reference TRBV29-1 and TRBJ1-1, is SAVISQKPSRDICQRGTSLTIQCQVDSQVTMMFWYRQQPGQSLTLIATANQGSEATYESGFVIDKFPISRPNLTFSTLTVSNMSPEDSSIYLCSVGGRWGMNTEDFFGQGTRLTVV.

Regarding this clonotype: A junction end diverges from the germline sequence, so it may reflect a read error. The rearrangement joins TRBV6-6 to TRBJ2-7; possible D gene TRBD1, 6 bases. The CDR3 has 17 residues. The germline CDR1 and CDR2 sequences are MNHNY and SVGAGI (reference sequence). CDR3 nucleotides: TGTGCCAACAGTTCCTCGTCGAACCAGGGGCCCAGGGACGGGCAGTACTTC. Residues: CANSSSSNQGPRDGQYF.

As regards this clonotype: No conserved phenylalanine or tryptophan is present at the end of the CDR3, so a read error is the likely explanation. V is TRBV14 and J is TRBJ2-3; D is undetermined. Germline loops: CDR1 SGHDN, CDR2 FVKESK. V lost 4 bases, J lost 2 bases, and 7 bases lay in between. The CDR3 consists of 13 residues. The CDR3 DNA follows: TGTGCCAGCAGCCTAGGAAACACAGATACGCAGTATTGT. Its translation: CASSLGNTDTQYC.

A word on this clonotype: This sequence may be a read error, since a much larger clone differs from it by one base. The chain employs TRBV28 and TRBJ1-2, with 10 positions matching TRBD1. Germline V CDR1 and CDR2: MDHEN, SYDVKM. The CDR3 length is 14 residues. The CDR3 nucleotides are TGTGCCGGCAGTACGACAGGGGGCTTATATGGCTACACCTTC. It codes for CAGSTTGGLYGYTF.

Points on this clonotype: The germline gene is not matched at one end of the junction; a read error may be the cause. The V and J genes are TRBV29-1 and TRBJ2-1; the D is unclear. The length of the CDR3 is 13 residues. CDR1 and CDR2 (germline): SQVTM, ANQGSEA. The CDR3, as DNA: TGCGGCGTTCTGGTATCATCCGGGCATGAGCAGTTCTTC. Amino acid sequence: CGVLVSSGHEQFF.

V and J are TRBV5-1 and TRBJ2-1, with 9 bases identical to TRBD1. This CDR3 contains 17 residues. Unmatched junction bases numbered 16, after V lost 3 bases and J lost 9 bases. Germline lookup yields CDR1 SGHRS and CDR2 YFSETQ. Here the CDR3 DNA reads TGCGCCAGCAGCTGGTCGGGGACAGGGCGTTTTGTGGGTGAGCAGTTCTTC. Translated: CASSWSGTGRFVGEQFF.

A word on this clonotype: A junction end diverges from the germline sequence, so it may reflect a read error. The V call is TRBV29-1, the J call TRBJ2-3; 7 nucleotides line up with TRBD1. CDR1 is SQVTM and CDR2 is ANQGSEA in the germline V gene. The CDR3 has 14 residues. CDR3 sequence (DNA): TGCAGCGTTTCCAGTACAGGGGCGTCAGATACGCAGTACTTT. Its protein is CSVSSTGASDTQYF.

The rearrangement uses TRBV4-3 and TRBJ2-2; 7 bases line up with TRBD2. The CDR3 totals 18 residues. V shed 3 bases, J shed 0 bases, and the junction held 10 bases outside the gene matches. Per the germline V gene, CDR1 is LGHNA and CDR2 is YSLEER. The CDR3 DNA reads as TGCGCCAGCAGCCATACCTCTAGCGGACATACGAACACCGGGGAGCTGTTTTTT. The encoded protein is CASSHTSSGHTNTGELFF.

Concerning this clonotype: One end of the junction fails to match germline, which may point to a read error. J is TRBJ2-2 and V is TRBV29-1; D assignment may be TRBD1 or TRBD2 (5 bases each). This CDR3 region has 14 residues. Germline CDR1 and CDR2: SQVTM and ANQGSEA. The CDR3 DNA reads TGCAACGTTATAAAGGACCCTCGATTGGGGGAACTGTTTTTT. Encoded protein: CNVIKDPRLGELFF.

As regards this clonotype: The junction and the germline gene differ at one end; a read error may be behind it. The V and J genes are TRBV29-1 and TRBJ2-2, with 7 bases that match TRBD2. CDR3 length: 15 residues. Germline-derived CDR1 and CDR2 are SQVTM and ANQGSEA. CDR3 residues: CSVVTAGAYTGKLFF. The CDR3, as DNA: TGTAGCGTTGTCACGGCGGGAGCGTACACCGGGAAGCTGTTTTTT.

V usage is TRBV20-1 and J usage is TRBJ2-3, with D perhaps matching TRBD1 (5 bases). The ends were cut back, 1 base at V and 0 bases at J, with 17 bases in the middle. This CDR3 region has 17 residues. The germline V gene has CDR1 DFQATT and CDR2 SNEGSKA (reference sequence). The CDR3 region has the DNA TGCAGTGCTAGAGCTGGGGCAGATCACCCTAGCACAGATACGCAGTATTTT. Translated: CSARAGADHPSTDTQYF.

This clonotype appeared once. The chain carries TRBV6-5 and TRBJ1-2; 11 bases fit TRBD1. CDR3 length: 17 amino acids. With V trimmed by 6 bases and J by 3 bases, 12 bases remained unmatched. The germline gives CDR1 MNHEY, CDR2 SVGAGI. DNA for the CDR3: TGTGCCAGCAGGGGGGGACAGGGGGATCGATTCGACTATGGCTACACCTTC. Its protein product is CASRGGQGDRFDYGYTF.

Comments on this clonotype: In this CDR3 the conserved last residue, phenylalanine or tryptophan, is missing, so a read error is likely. CDR3 nucleotides: TGCGCCAGCAGTGGAGGGCGTGCAGGTTGGTACCAAGAGACCCAGTACCTC. It specifies CASSGGRAGWYQETQYL. This chain connects TRBV10-1 to TRBJ2-5, with D possibly matching TRBD2 (5 bases). This CDR3 comprises 17 residues. V was pared by 4 bases and J by 0 bases, with 18 bases between. Germline V gives CDR1 WNHNN, CDR2 SYGVQD (reference sequence).